Shown below are 28 T cell receptor beta chains from a single sample sequenced in a study of T cell responses to AZD1222 COVID-19 vaccine. Clones were read by immunoSEQ multiplex PCR, and TCRdb kept only the in-frame ones, dropping some. The table lists fewer than 85,000 clones, 90% to 95% of them singletons. This specimen consisted of peripheral blood, obtained on day 0 of MenACWY control vaccination. These receptors all come from an adult in good health.

This chain uses TRBV6-5 with TRBJ2-1, with 10 bases matching TRBD2. Germline-derived CDR1 and CDR2 are MNHEY and SVGAGI. After removal of 7 bases from V and 5 bases from J, the junction contained 8 bases not matched to a gene. This CDR3 comprises 15 residues. CDR3 bases: TGTGCCAGCACCCCGTCTAGCGGGGGAAACAATGAGCAGTTCTTC. Translation gives CASTPSSGGNNEQFF.

The V call is TRBV28, the J call TRBJ2-7; TRBD2 might be the D (6 bases). The CDR3 loop spans 11 amino acids. The V gene's germline CDR1 is MDHEN and CDR2 SYDVKM. Trimming cost V 10 bases and J 0 bases, with 7 bases left between them. The CDR3, as DNA: TGTGCCACCGGGAGCTCCTACGAGCAGTACTTC. Its translation is CATGSSYEQYF.

This rearrangement joins TRBV9 to TRBJ1-2; the D gene is possibly TRBD1 (5 bases). Trimming stripped 3 bases from V and 5 bases from J, with 11 bases between. The CDR3 runs to 13 residues. Germline V gene sequence: CDR1 SGDLS, CDR2 YYNGEE. The CDR3 DNA reads TGTGCCAGCAGCGACGGGACTGTTTATGGCTACACCTTC. Translated: CASSDGTVYGYTF.

The chain employs TRBV6-2 or TRBV6-3 and TRBJ2-1, with 8 nucleotides matching TRBD2. The CDR3 is made up of 14 amino acids. Per the germline V gene, CDR1 is MNHEY and CDR2 is SVGEGT. V lost 5 bases, J lost 5 bases, and 5 bases stayed unmatched. In nucleotides, the CDR3 is TGTGCCAGCAGTCGGGGGGGGATTAACAATGAGCAGTTCTTC. This sequence encodes CASSRGGINNEQFF.

In this sample, this clone turned up once. V usage is TRBV5-1 and J usage is TRBJ2-2, with D perhaps TRBD1 or TRBD2 (5 bases each). The germline V gene encodes CDR1 SGHRS and CDR2 YFSETQ. This CDR3 comprises 14 residues. V was trimmed by 4 bases and J by 3 bases, leaving 10 bases between them. This CDR3 reads CASSRVGDTGELFF. Here the CDR3 DNA reads TGCGCCAGCAGCCGGGTGGGGGACACCGGGGAGCTGTTTTTT.

This clone appeared once. This chain uses TRBV2 with TRBJ1-1, with D unresolved. Germline CDR1 SNHLY, CDR2 FYNNEI. The CDR3 is 13 residues long. The V end lost 5 bases, the J end lost 5 bases, and 12 bases lay between the germline ends. This chain's CDR3 is CASSTHGSTEAFF. As DNA, the CDR3 is TGTGCCAGCAGTACGCACGGTAGTACTGAAGCTTTCTTT.

This chain uses TRBV29-1 with TRBJ2-7; 7 bases match TRBD1. V was clipped by 7 bases and J by 1 base; unmatched bases: 10. Germline loops: CDR1 SQVTM, CDR2 ANQGSEA. This CDR3 is built from 14 residues. CDR3 loop: CSGTKGAGSYEQYF. CDR3 bases: TGCAGCGGTACGAAGGGGGCAGGGTCCTACGAGCAGTACTTC.

This chain connects TRBV28 to TRBJ2-7; D perhaps matches TRBD1 (6 bases). Germline lookup yields CDR1 MDHEN and CDR2 SYDVKM. V was shortened by 5 bases and J by 2 bases, with 16 bases between the two germline ends. The CDR3 has 15 amino acids. Written as DNA, the CDR3 is TGTGCCAGCAGTCCAGGGGTTAGTGTCCCCTACGAGCAGTACTTC. It encodes CASSPGVSVPYEQYF.

The genes are TRBV10-3 and TRBJ1-2; 7 nucleotides line up with TRBD1. Looked up from germline, CDR1 is ENHRY and CDR2 is SYGVKD. After removal of 6 bases from V and 5 bases from J, the junction contained 9 bases not matched to a gene. The CDR3 is made up of 14 amino acids. In DNA, the CDR3 is TGTGCCATCAGCCGACAGGGTGACGGGTATGGCTACACCTTC. Translated, it gives CAISRQGDGYGYTF.

This clone was detected only once. The chain employs TRBV5-1 and TRBJ2-1; TRBD2 matches 10 bases. V shed 0 bases, J shed 8 bases, and the junction held 2 bases outside the gene matches. Looked up from germline, CDR1 is SGHRS and CDR2 is YFSETQ. This CDR3 has 14 residues. The CDR3 loop is CASSLGLAGDEQFF. The CDR3 nucleotides read TGCGCCAGCAGCTTGGGACTAGCGGGCGATGAGCAGTTCTTC. The full variable domain, with the rest looked up from reference TRBV5-1 and TRBJ2-1, is KAGVTQTPRYLIKTRGQQVTLSCSPISGHRSVSWYQQTPGQGLQFLFEYFSETQRNKGNFPGRFSGRQFSNSRSEMNVSTLELGDSALYLCASSLGLAGDEQFFGPGTRLTVL.

The CDR3 loop reads CASSPSEDLSIHF. For the CDR3, the DNA is TGTGCCAGCTCACCATCAGAAGACTTGAGTATCCACTTT. This rearrangement joins TRBV18 to TRBJ1-6; D is ambiguous. Trimming cost V 2 bases and J 17 bases, with 16 bases left between them. The CDR3 contains 13 residues. Germline-derived CDR1 and CDR2 are KGHSH and LQKENI.

This sequence joins TRBV3-1 (or the pseudogene TRBV3-2) and TRBJ1-1; weak D call: TRBD1 (5 bases). The CDR3 is 14 residues long. Trimming removed 4 bases from V and 3 bases from J, with 12 bases in between. Germline loops: CDR1 LGHDT, CDR2 YNNKEL (reference sequence). CDR3 amino acids: CASSPRGGDTEAFF. The CDR3 nucleotides are TGTGCCAGCAGCCCCCGCGGGGGAGACACTGAAGCTTTCTTT.

The V gene is TRBV11-1, the J gene TRBJ2-7; TRBD1 matches 9 bases. V lost 5 bases, J lost 3 bases, and 8 bases stayed unmatched. There are 15 residues in the CDR3. Germline lookup yields CDR1 SGHAT and CDR2 FQDESV (reference sequence). The CDR3 DNA is TGTGCCAGCAGCCGGGGACAGGGAGGAAACTACGAGCAGTACTTC. Translation: CASSRGQGGNYEQYF.

The chain joins TRBV5-1 to TRBJ2-5, with D unclear. CDR1 is SGHRS, CDR2 YFSETQ, per germline. V was pared by 3 bases and J by 4 bases, with 16 bases between. This CDR3 is built from 15 residues. The CDR3 is CASSWYPALGETQYF. The CDR3 nucleotides are TGCGCCAGCAGCTGGTACCCGGCATTGGGAGAGACCCAGTACTTC.

V and J are TRBV2 and TRBJ2-7, with 7 bases aligning to TRBD2. There are 16 residues in the CDR3. Germline CDR1 and CDR2: SNHLY and FYNNEI. V lost 0 bases and J lost 7; bases outside the gene matches: 12. The CDR3 nucleotides read TGTGCCAGCAGTGAAGCGGGCGGGGGAGCTATGGGAGAGCAGTACTTC. Its protein is CASSEAGGGAMGEQYF.

V is TRBV6-2 or TRBV6-3 and J is TRBJ2-7, with D uncertain. V lost 0 bases, J lost 0 bases, and 18 bases lay in between. The CDR3 has 18 residues. In germline, CDR1 is MNHEY, CDR2 SVGEGT. This CDR3 reads CASSYSSSGTRSSYEQYF. The DNA of the CDR3 is TGTGCCAGCAGTTACTCTAGCAGTGGCACACGAAGCTCCTACGAGCAGTACTTC.

This chain connects TRBV4-1 to TRBJ1-5; no definite D call. Germline lookup yields CDR1 MGHRA and CDR2 YSYEKL. This CDR3 has 16 residues. V was pared by 0 bases and J by 6 bases, with 15 bases between. CDR3 amino acids: CASSQEWAALGQPQHF. The DNA for the CDR3 is TGCGCCAGCAGCCAAGAGTGGGCAGCTCTTGGTCAGCCCCAGCATTTT.

The rearrangement links TRBV6-5 to TRBJ2-7, with D possibly TRBD2 on 6 matching bases. The germline V and J ends were trimmed by 0 bases and 0 bases, with 12 bases remaining between them. This CDR3 has 16 residues. CDR1 is MNHEY, CDR2 SVGAGI, per germline. The CDR3 coding sequence is TGTGCCAGCAGTTACTCGCCGAGCGGGCCCTCCTACGAGCAGTACTTC. Translation gives CASSYSPSGPSYEQYF.

The chain is built from TRBV5-1 and TRBJ1-1, with D perhaps TRBD1 (5 bases). Germline lookup yields CDR1 SGHRS and CDR2 YFSETQ. This CDR3 has 14 residues. The V gene lost 1 base and the J gene lost 2 bases, with 9 bases spanning the gap. CDR3 nucleotide sequence: TGCGCCAGCAGCTTGCGACAGTTCAACACTGAAGCTTTCTTT. Protein product: CASSLRQFNTEAFF.

The gene calls are TRBV28 and TRBJ1-3, with 7 bases identical to TRBD1. Germline V gene sequence: CDR1 MDHEN, CDR2 SYDVKM. The J segment lost 0 bases and the V segment lost 5 bases, leaving 7 bases of the junction unmatched. The CDR3 runs to 16 residues. The CDR3 sequence: CASSPQGGYSGNTIYF. CDR3 sequence (DNA): TGTGCCAGCAGTCCCCAAGGGGGCTACTCTGGAAACACCATATATTTT. Drawing the rest from reference TRBV28 and TRBJ1-3, the complete variable domain is DVKVTQSSRYLVKRTGEKVFLECVQDMDHENMFWYRQDPGLGLRLIYFSYDVKMKEKGDIPEGYSVSREKKERFSLILESASTNQTSMYLCASSPQGGYSGNTIYFGEGSWLTVV.

This sequence joins TRBV6-1 and TRBJ1-2, with no clear D. This CDR3 is 12 amino acids long. Germline V gene sequence: CDR1 MNHNS, CDR2 SASEGT. V lost 6 bases and J 8 bases, leaving 13 bases between the germline ends. The CDR3 region is CASRRGEGGYTF. DNA of the CDR3: TGTGCCAGCAGGAGAGGTGAGGGAGGCTACACCTTC.

The chain uses TRBV9 and TRBJ2-3; the match to TRBD2 covers 8 bases. The length of the CDR3 is 16 residues. The J segment lost 1 base and the V segment lost 3 bases, leaving 7 bases of the junction unmatched. Germline V gives CDR1 SGDLS, CDR2 YYNGEE. Written as DNA, the CDR3 is TGTGCCAGCAGCGCATTAGCGGGGTGGGGCACAGATACGCAGTATTTT. It translates to CASSALAGWGTDTQYF.

The CDR3 here is CATSESRGSNQPQHF. The DNA of the CDR3 is TGTGCCACCAGTGAATCAAGGGGCAGCAATCAGCCCCAGCATTTT. The chain joins TRBV24-1 to TRBJ1-5, with a possible D match to TRBD1 (5 bases). Trimming removed 4 bases from V and 1 base from J, with 10 bases in between. The CDR3 covers 15 residues. Germline CDR1 and CDR2: KGHDR and SFDVKD.

There are a few counts of this clone. This chain links TRBV11-2 with TRBJ2-3; 7 bases are shared with TRBD2. V lost 0 bases and J lost 4; bases outside the gene matches: 1. Germline V gene sequence: CDR1 SGHAT, CDR2 FQNNGV. The CDR3 length is 14 residues. CDR3 sequence: CASSLDSGPDTQYF. The CDR3 region has the DNA TGTGCCAGCAGCTTAGATAGCGGGCCAGATACGCAGTATTTT.

The chain has TRBV27 and TRBJ2-7; 12 bases are shared with TRBD2. Looked up from germline, CDR1 is MNHEY and CDR2 is SMNVEV (reference sequence). With V trimmed by 2 bases and J by 1 base, 6 bases remained unmatched. CDR3 length: 17 amino acids. The CDR3 is CASSLTSGGQGSYEQYF. As DNA, the CDR3 is TGTGCCAGCAGTTTAACTAGCGGGGGGCAAGGATCCTACGAGCAGTACTTC.

The chain links TRBV28 to TRBJ1-1; D may be TRBD1 (6 bases). From germline, CDR1 is MDHEN and CDR2 SYDVKM. The CDR3 extends over 14 amino acids. V was cut by 4 bases and J by 1 base, with 10 bases left in between. CDR3 nucleotides: TGTGCCAGCAGTTCTGGACAGAAGAACACTGAAGCTTTCTTT. As protein: CASSSGQKNTEAFF.

The V gene is TRBV28, the J gene TRBJ1-5; D ambiguous. Looked up from germline, CDR1 is MDHEN and CDR2 is SYDVKM. This CDR3 spans 12 amino acids. V lost 5 bases, J lost 5 bases, and 7 bases lay in between. CDR3 in DNA: TGTGCCAGCAGTATTCCCGATCAGCCCCAGCATTTT. Protein: CASSIPDQPQHF.

The DNA for the CDR3 is TGTGCCAGTATATCGAGGCGGGAGGGCACAGATACGCAGTATTTT. It encodes CASISRREGTDTQYF. The gene calls are TRBV19 and TRBJ2-3, with 8 positions matching TRBD2. The CDR3 is 15 amino acids. From germline, CDR1 is LNHDA and CDR2 SQIVND (reference sequence). Losses at the gene ends were 7 bases for V and 1 base for J; bases not matched to a gene: 7.